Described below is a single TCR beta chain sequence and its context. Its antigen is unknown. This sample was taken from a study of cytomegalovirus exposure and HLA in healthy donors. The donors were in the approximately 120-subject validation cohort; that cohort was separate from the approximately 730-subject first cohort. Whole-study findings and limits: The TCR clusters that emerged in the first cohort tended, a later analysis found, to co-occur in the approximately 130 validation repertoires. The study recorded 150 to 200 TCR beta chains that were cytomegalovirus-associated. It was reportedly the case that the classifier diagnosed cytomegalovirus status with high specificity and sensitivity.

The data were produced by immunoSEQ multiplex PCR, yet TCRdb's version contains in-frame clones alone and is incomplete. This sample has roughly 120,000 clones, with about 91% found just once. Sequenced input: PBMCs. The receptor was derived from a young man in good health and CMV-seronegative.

In nucleotides, the CDR3 is TGCGCCAGCAGCCTTACAGGGATAATGAACACTGAAGCTTTCTTT. This encodes CASSLTGIMNTEAFF. This chain uses TRBV4-3 with TRBJ1-1; D is perhaps TRBD1 (6 bases). Germline V CDR1 and CDR2: LGHNA, YSLEER. The germline V and J ends were trimmed by 4 bases and 0 bases, with 12 bases remaining between them. The length of the CDR3 is 15 residues.